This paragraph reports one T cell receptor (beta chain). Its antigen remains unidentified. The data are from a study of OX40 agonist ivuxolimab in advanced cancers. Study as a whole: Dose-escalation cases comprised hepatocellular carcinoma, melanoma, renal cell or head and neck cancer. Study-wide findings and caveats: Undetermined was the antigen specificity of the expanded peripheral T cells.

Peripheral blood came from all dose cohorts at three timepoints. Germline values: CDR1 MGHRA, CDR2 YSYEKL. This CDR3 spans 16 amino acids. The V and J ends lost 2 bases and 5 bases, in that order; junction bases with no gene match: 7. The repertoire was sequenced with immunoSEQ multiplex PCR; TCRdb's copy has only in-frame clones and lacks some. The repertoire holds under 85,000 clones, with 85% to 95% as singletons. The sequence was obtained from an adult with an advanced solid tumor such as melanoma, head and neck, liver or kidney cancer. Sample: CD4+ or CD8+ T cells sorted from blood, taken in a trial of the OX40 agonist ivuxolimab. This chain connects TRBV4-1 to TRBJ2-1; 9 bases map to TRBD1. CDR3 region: CASSQSFGTGHNEQFF. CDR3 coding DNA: TGCGCCAGCAGCCAAAGCTTTGGGACAGGGCACAATGAGCAGTTCTTC.